The 24 T cell receptor beta chains in this list originate from one sample, sequenced in a study of blood T cell repertoires in COVID-19. Clones were read by immunoSEQ multiplex PCR, and TCRdb kept only the in-frame ones, dropping some. In the table there are 83,000 or so clones, around nine tenths of which are singletons. The material sequenced was peripheral blood. The receptors shown here come from a man older than 75 with active or convalescent COVID-19.

V and J are TRBV5-6 and TRBJ2-3; TRBD2 agrees at 14 bases. There are 17 residues in the CDR3. CDR1 SGHDT and CDR2 YYEEEE come from the germline V gene. The J segment lost 3 bases and the V segment lost 4 bases, leaving 7 bases of the junction unmatched. CDR3 region: CASSKQTSGRGTDTQYF. The CDR3 DNA sequence: TGTGCCAGCAGCAAACAGACTAGCGGGAGGGGGACAGATACGCAGTATTTT.

CDR3 nucleotide sequence: TGTGCCAGCAGCGACAGAGGTTCAGCGAACACTGAAGCTTTCTTT. As protein: CASSDRGSANTEAFF. The genes are TRBV3-1 (or the pseudogene TRBV3-2) and TRBJ1-1; perhaps TRBD1 as D (5 bases). The germline CDR1 and CDR2 sequences are LGHDT and YNNKEL (reference sequence). The V and J ends lost 5 bases and 1 base respectively, with 14 bases between them. The CDR3 runs to 15 residues.

The chain is built from TRBV5-1 and TRBJ1-2, with no clear D. The CDR3 loop spans 15 amino acids. Germline CDR1 SGHRS, CDR2 YFSETQ. The V gene lost 0 bases and the J gene lost 6 bases, with 15 bases spanning the gap. For the CDR3, the DNA is TGCGCCAGCAGCTTGGAGTCTAGCCGATTCGATGGCTACACCTTC. Translating it yields CASSLESSRFDGYTF. Full variable domain (outside the CDR3, taken from reference TRBV5-1 and TRBJ1-2): KAGVTQTPRYLIKTRGQQVTLSCSPISGHRSVSWYQQTPGQGLQFLFEYFSETQRNKGNFPGRFSGRQFSNSRSEMNVSTLELGDSALYLCASSLESSRFDGYTFGSGTRLTVV.

This chain connects TRBV6-4 to TRBJ1-5, with D perhaps TRBD1 (6 bases). V was shortened by 4 bases and J by 7 bases, with 11 bases between the two germline ends. The CDR3 spans 13 residues. Germline V gene lookup returns CDR1 MRHNA and CDR2 SNTAGT. This CDR3 reads CASSVGGGQPQHF. Written as DNA, the CDR3 is TGTGCCAGCAGTGTAGGGGGGGGACAGCCCCAGCATTTT.

The chain is built from TRBV9 and TRBJ2-2; no reliable D call. The CDR3 sequence is 13 residues long. Germline-derived CDR1 and CDR2 are SGDLS and YYNGEE. V lost 4 bases, J lost 7 bases, and 11 bases lay in between. This CDR3 is CASSPPLGGELFF. CDR3 coding DNA: TGTGCCAGCAGCCCCCCCCTCGGCGGGGAGCTGTTTTTT.

This clone has only one observation. This chain joins TRBV5-1 and TRBJ2-7, with D tentatively TRBD1 (5 bases). V dropped 0 bases and J dropped 4 bases, with 11 bases sitting between them. From germline, CDR1 is SGHRS and CDR2 YFSETQ. CDR3 size: 14 residues. The CDR3 DNA is TGCGCCAGCAGCTTGGAACCAGGGCCATACGAGCAGTACGTC. As protein: CASSLEPGPYEQYV.

The chain links TRBV5-1 to TRBJ1-2; 8 bases are a match to TRBD1. V lost 0 bases and J lost 5; bases outside the gene matches: 0. This CDR3 has 13 residues. Germline V lookup: CDR1 SGHRS, CDR2 YFSETQ. In DNA, the CDR3 is TGCGCCAGCAGCTTGGGGACAGGGTATGGCTACACCTTC. As protein: CASSLGTGYGYTF.

The chain links TRBV12-3 or TRBV12-4 to TRBJ2-5; the match to TRBD1 covers 7 bases. The CDR3 is made up of 13 amino acids. The ends lost 5 bases at V and 3 bases at J; junction bases unmatched: 3. CDR3 region: CASSRDREETQYF. The CDR3 DNA sequence: TGTGCCAGCAGTAGAGACAGGGAAGAGACCCAGTACTTC.

The V and J genes are TRBV6-5 and TRBJ1-5; TRBD1 aligns across 10 bases. CDR1 is MNHEY, CDR2 SVGAGI, per germline. With 4 bases clipped from V and 3 bases from J, the junction kept 3 bases outside the gene matches. CDR3 length equals 15 residues. The CDR3 DNA is TGTGCCAGCAGTTCGGGACAGGGGAACAATCAGCCCCAGCATTTT. It codes for CASSSGQGNNQPQHF.

This chain uses TRBV6-1 with TRBJ2-7; D might be TRBD2 (5 bases). Trimming shortened V by 3 bases and J by 7 bases, and 13 bases separated the two germline ends. This CDR3 spans 13 amino acids. Germline assignment: CDR1 MNHNS and CDR2 SASEGT. CDR3 sequence reads: CASSDRFPGEQYV. In DNA form, the CDR3 reads TGTGCCAGCAGTGACAGGTTCCCGGGGGAGCAGTACGTC.

The chain couples TRBV28 to TRBJ1-1, with D perhaps matching TRBD1 (6 bases). CDR1 MDHEN and CDR2 SYDVKM come from the germline V gene. V was clipped by 5 bases and J by 0 bases, with 19 bases between them. The CDR3 has 17 amino acids. CDR3 residues: CASSESTGRGMNTEAFF. Written as DNA, the CDR3 is TGTGCCAGCAGTGAAAGCACCGGCAGGGGCATGAACACTGAAGCTTTCTTT. The full variable domain, its missing parts supplied by reference TRBV28 and TRBJ1-1, is DVKVTQSSRYLVKRTGEKVFLECVQDMDHENMFWYRQDPGLGLRLIYFSYDVKMKEKGDIPEGYSVSREKKERFSLILESASTNQTSMYLCASSESTGRGMNTEAFFGQGTRLTVV.

This clone has just a few counts. This chain links TRBV7-9 with TRBJ1-1; D not certain. The CDR3 has 12 residues. Trimming left V 2 bases short and J 4 bases short, with 5 bases between. CDR1 SEHNR and CDR2 FQNEAQ come from the germline V gene (reference sequence). CDR3 residues: CASSLPGTEAFF. For the CDR3, the DNA is TGTGCCAGCAGCTTACCCGGCACTGAAGCTTTCTTT.

The rearrangement uses TRBV24-1 and TRBJ1-2; no clear D. Per the germline V gene, CDR1 is KGHDR and CDR2 is SFDVKD. V was cut by 3 bases and J by 5 bases, with 9 bases left in between. The CDR3 runs 13 residues. This CDR3 is CATSDQKSYGYTF. CDR3 coding DNA: TGTGCCACCAGTGATCAGAAGTCTTATGGCTACACCTTC.

The chain employs TRBV6-6 and TRBJ1-5; possibly TRBD1 for D (5 bases). The germline V gene has CDR1 MNHNY and CDR2 SVGAGI (reference sequence). The CDR3 extends over 13 amino acids. Trimming stripped 2 bases from V and 7 bases from J, with 9 bases between. The CDR3 reads CASSYGRGQPQHF. The CDR3 DNA sequence: TGTGCCAGCAGTTACGGAAGGGGCCAGCCCCAGCATTTT.

V usage is TRBV18 and J usage is TRBJ1-5; 9 bases agree with TRBD1. This CDR3 is 15 amino acids long. V was clipped by 4 bases and J by 6 bases; unmatched bases: 7. The germline V gene encodes CDR1 KGHSH and CDR2 LQKENI. This CDR3 reads CASSRRDRAAQPQHF. The CDR3 DNA follows: TGTGCCAGCTCACGACGGGACAGGGCTGCTCAGCCCCAGCATTTT. Looking up the rest from reference TRBV18 and TRBJ1-5 gives the full variable domain: NAGVMQNPRHLVRRRGQEARLRCSPMKGHSHVYWYRQLPEEGLKFMVYLQKENIIDESGMPKERFSAEFPKEGPSILRIQQVVRGDSAAYFCASSRRDRAAQPQHFGDGTRLSIL.

The V call is TRBV7-3, the J call TRBJ1-1, with no clear D. Germline V gene data show CDR1 as SGHTA and CDR2 as FQGTGA. There are 13 residues in the CDR3. Trimming pared 2 bases from V and 1 base from J, leaving 5 bases between. The CDR3 DNA is TGTGCCAGCAGCTTAGTTCAGAACACTGAAGCTTTCTTT. This encodes CASSLVQNTEAFF.

The genes are TRBV6-5 and TRBJ2-2; D possibly corresponds to TRBD1 (6 bases). The germline V and J ends were trimmed by 6 bases and 7 bases, with 15 bases remaining between them. This CDR3 spans 14 amino acids. Germline V gene sequence: CDR1 MNHEY, CDR2 SVGAGI. CDR3 protein: CASRRPLDSGELFF. CDR3 in DNA: TGTGCCAGCAGACGACCCCTGGACAGCGGGGAGCTGTTTTTT.

This chain connects TRBV15 to TRBJ2-1; unclear D gene. The CDR3 has 13 amino acids. Trimming left V 0 bases short and J 7 bases short, with 7 bases between. Germline lookup yields CDR1 LNHNV and CDR2 YYDKDF (reference sequence). This CDR3 is CATSRDRVNEQFF. CDR3 nucleotide sequence: TGTGCCACCAGCAGAGATCGCGTAAATGAGCAGTTCTTC.

This sequence joins TRBV3-1 (or the pseudogene TRBV3-2) and TRBJ2-2, with a weak D call TRBD2 (6 bases). The CDR3 contains 15 residues. Germline CDR1 LGHDT, CDR2 YNNKEL (reference sequence). V shed 4 bases and J shed 1 base, with 10 bases lying between them. CDR3 coding DNA: TGTGCCAGCAGCCCGGGACTCGTGAACACCGGGGAGCTGTTTTTT. It encodes CASSPGLVNTGELFF.

In nucleotides, the CDR3 is TGCGCCAGCAGCTTGGAGGGGGCGGGCGAGCAGTACGTC. Its protein is CASSLEGAGEQYV. The chain recombines TRBV5-1 with TRBJ2-7; 7 bases agree with TRBD1. This CDR3 spans 13 amino acids. The germline CDR1 and CDR2 sequences are SGHRS and YFSETQ. After removal of 0 bases from V and 6 bases from J, the junction contained 3 bases not matched to a gene.

The chain employs TRBV4-2 and TRBJ1-2; TRBD1 might be the D (6 bases). The CDR3 sequence is 13 residues long. V was trimmed by 0 bases and J by 5 bases, leaving 7 bases between them. Germline CDR1 reads LGHNA; CDR2 reads YNFKEQ. The CDR3: CASSQDRGYGYTF. The CDR3 DNA reads as TGTGCCAGCAGCCAAGACAGGGGATATGGCTACACCTTC.

This clone came up once. This chain joins TRBV3-1 (or the pseudogene TRBV3-2) and TRBJ2-2, with D possibly matching TRBD2 (6 bases). Germline loops: CDR1 LGHDT, CDR2 YNNKEL (reference sequence). V was trimmed by 1 base and J by 0 bases, leaving 12 bases between them. The CDR3 runs 17 residues. The CDR3: CASSQAPSVANTGELFF. For the CDR3, the DNA is TGTGCCAGCAGCCAAGCCCCTAGCGTCGCGAACACCGGGGAGCTGTTTTTT.

V gene TRBV28 combines with J gene TRBJ2-7; maybe TRBD1 (5 bases). Per germline, CDR1 MDHEN and CDR2 SYDVKM. V was shortened by 4 bases and J by 0 bases, with 16 bases between the two germline ends. This CDR3 is built from 16 residues. This CDR3 reads CASSSRQHHRSYEQYV. CDR3 sequence (DNA): TGTGCCAGCAGTTCCCGACAGCACCACCGCTCCTACGAGCAGTACGTC.

The chain recombines TRBV5-1 with TRBJ1-4; D may be TRBD1 (5 bases). Germline values: CDR1 SGHRS, CDR2 YFSETQ. The CDR3 contains 14 residues. The ends were cut back, 0 bases at V and 5 bases at J, with 8 bases in the middle. CDR3 protein: CASSLGGNNEKLFF. CDR3 DNA sequence: TGCGCCAGCAGCTTGGGGGGCAACAATGAAAAACTGTTTTTT.